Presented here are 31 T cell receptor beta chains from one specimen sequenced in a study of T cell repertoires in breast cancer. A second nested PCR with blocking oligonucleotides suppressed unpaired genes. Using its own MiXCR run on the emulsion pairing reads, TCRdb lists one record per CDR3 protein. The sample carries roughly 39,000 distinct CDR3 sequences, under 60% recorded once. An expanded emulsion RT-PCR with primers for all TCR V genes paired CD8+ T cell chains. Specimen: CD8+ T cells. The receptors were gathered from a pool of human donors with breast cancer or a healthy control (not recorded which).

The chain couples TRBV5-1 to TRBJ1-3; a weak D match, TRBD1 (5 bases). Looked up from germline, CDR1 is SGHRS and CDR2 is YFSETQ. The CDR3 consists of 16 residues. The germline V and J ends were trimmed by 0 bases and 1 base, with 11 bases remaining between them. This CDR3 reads CASSLAVGGSGNTIYF. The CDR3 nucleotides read TGCGCCAGCAGCTTGGCCGTCGGGGGATCTGGAAACACCATATATTTT. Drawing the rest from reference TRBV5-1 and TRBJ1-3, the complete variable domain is KAGVTQTPRYLIKTRGQQVTLSCSPISGHRSVSWYQQTPGQGLQFLFEYFSETQRNKGNFPGRFSGRQFSNSRSEMNVSTLELGDSALYLCASSLAVGGSGNTIYFGEGSWLTVV.

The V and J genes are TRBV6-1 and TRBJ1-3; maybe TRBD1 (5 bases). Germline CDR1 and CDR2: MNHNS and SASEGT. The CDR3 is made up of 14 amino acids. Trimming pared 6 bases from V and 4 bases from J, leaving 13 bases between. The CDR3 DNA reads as TGTGCCAGCAGCCCAGAGGGGATGGGAAACACCATATATTTT. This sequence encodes CASSPEGMGNTIYF.

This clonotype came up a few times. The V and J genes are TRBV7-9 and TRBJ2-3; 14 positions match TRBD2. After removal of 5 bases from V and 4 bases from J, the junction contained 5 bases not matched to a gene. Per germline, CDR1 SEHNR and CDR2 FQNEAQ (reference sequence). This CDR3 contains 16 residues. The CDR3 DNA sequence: TGTGCCAGCAGCACGGGACTAGCGGGAGTGTCAGATACGCAGTATTTT. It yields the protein CASSTGLAGVSDTQYF.

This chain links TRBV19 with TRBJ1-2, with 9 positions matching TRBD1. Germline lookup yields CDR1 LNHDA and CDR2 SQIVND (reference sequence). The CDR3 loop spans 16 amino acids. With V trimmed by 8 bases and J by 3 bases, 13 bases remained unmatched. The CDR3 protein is CASHARDRVLDYGYTF. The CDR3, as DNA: TGTGCCAGTCATGCTCGGGACAGGGTCTTAGACTATGGCTACACCTTC.

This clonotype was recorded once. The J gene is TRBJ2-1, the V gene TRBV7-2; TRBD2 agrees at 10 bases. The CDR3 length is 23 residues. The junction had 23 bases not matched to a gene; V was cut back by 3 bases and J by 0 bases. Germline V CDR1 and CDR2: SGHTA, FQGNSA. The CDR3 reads CASSFPSGGEVSPWRSSYNEQFF. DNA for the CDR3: TGTGCCAGCAGCTTTCCAAGCGGGGGGGAAGTTTCCCCGTGGAGGAGCTCCTACAATGAGCAGTTCTTC.

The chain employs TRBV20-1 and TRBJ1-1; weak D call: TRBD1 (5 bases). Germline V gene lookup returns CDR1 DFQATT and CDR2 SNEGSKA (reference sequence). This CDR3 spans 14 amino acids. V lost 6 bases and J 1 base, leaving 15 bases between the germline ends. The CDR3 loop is CSARVGGRNTEAFF. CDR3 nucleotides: TGCAGTGCCCGGGTGGGGGGGAGGAACACTGAAGCTTTCTTT.

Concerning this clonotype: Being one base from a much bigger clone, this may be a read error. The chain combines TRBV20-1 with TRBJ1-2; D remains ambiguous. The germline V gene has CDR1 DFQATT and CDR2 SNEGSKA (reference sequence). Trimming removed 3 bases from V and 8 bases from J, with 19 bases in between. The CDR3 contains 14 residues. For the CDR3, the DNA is TGCAGTGCTAGGTCCGGGATAACCCCCGACGGCTACACCTTC. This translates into CSARSGITPDGYTF.

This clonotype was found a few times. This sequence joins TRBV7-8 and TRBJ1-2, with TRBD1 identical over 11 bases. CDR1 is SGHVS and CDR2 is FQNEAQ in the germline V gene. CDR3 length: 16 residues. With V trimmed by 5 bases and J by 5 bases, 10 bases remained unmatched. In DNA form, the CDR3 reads TGTGCCAGCAGCACGTACGACGGACAGGGGGCTTATGGCTACACCTTC. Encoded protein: CASSTYDGQGAYGYTF.

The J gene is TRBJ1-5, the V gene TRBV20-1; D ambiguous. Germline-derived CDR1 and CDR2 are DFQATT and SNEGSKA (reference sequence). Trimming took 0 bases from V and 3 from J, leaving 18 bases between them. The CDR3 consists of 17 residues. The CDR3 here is CSARDYIGDTDNQPQHF. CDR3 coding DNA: TGCAGTGCTAGAGATTACATAGGAGACACAGACAATCAGCCCCAGCATTTT.

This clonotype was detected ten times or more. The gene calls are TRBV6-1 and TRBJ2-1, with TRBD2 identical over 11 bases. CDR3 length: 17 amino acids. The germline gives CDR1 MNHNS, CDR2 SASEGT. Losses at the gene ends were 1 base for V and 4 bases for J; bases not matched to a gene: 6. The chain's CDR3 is CASSEVMGLAVYNEQFF. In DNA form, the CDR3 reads TGTGCCAGCAGTGAAGTCATGGGACTAGCGGTTTACAATGAGCAGTTCTTC.

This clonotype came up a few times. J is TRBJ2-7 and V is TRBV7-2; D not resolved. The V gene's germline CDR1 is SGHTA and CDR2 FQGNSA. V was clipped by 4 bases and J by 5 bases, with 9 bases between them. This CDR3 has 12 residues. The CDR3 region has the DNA TGTGCCAGCAGCTCCTACAGAAACGAGCAGTACTTC. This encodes CASSSYRNEQYF.

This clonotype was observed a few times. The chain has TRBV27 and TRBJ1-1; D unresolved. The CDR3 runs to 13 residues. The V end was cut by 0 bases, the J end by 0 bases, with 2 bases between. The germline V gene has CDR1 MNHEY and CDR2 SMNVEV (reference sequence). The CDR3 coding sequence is TGTGCCAGCAGTTTATCAATGAACACTGAAGCTTTCTTT. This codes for CASSLSMNTEAFF.

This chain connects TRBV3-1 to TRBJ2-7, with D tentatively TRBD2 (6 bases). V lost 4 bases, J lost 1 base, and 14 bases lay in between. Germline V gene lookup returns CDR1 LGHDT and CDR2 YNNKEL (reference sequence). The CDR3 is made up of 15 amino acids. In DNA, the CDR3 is TGTGCCAGCAGCCCCGGGGGATCCCGATCCTACGAGCAGTACTTC. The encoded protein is CASSPGGSRSYEQYF.

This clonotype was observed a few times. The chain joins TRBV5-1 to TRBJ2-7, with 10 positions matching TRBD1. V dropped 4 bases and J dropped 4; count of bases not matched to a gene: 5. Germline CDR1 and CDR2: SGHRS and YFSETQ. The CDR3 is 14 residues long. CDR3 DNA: TGCGCCAGCAGCCAAACGGGACAGGGGTACGAGCAGTACTTC. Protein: CASSQTGQGYEQYF.

CDR3 coding DNA: TGTGCCAGCAGGGACACAGGGGGGAATTCACCCCTCCACTTT. Its translation is CASRDTGGNSPLHF. The chain combines TRBV2 with TRBJ1-6; the match to TRBD1 covers 8 bases. The CDR3 spans 14 residues. Germline-derived CDR1 and CDR2 are SNHLY and FYNNEI. J was trimmed by 7 bases and V by 6 bases; bases with no gene match: 5. The full variable domain, with the rest looked up from reference TRBV2 and TRBJ1-6, is EPEVTQTPSHQVTQMGQEVILRCVPISNHLYFYWYRQILGQKVEFLVSFYNNEISEKSEIFDDQFSVERPDGSNFTLKIRSTKLEDSAMYFCASRDTGGNSPLHFGNGTRLTVT.

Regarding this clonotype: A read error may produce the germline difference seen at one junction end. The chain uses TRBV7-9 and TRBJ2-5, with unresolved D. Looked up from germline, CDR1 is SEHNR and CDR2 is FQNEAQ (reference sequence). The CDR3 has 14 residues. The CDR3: CASSPLAAVETQYF. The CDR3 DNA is TGTGCCAGCAGCCCTCTGGCGGCGGTCGAGACTCAGTACTTC.

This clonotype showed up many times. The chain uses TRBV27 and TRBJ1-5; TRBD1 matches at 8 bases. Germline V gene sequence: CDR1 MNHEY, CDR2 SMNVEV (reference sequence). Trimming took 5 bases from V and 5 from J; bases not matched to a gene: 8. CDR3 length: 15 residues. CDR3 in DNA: TGTGCCAGCAGTCAGGACAGGGCGTGGGATCAGCCCCAGCATTTT. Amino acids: CASSQDRAWDQPQHF.

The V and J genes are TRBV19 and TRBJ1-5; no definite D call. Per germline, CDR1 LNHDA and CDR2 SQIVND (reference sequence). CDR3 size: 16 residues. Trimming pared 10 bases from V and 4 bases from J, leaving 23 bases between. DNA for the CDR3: TGTGCCACTCAACCCCAAGGGTCGGAGTATAATCAGCCCCAGCATTTT. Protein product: CATQPQGSEYNQPQHF.

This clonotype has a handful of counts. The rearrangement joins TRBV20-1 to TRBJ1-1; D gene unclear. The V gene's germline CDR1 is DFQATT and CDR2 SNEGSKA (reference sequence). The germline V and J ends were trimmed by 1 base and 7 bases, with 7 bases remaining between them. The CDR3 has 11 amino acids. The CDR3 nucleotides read TGCAGTGCTAGAGTTCGGGGTGAAGCTTTCTTT. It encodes CSARVRGEAFF.

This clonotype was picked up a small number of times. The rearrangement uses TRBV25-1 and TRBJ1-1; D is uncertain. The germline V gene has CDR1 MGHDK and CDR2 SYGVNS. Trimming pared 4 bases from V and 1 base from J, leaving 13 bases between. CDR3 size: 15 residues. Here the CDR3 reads CASSAFLEENTEAFF. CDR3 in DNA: TGTGCCAGCAGTGCCTTTCTTGAAGAGAACACTGAAGCTTTCTTT.

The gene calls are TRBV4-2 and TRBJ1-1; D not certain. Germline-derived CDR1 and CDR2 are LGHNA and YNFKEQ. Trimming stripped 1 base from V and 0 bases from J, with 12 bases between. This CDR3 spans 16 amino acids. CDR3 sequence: CASSQAPGSMNTEAFF. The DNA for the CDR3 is TGTGCCAGCAGCCAAGCCCCTGGGAGTATGAACACTGAAGCTTTCTTT.

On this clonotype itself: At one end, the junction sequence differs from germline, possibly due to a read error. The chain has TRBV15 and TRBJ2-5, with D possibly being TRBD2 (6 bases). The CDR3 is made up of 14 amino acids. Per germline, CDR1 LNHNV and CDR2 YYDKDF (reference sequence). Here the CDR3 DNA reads TGCGCCACCAGCAGTGGGCGGGGATCGGAGACCCAGTACTTC. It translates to CATSSGRGSETQYF.

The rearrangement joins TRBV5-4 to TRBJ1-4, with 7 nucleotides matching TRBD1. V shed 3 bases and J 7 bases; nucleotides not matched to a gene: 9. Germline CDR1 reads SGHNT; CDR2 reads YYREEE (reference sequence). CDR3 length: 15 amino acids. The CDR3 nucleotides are TGTGCCAGCAGCTCGACGAGGGACAGCGCTGAAAAACTGTTTTTT. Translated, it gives CASSSTRDSAEKLFF.

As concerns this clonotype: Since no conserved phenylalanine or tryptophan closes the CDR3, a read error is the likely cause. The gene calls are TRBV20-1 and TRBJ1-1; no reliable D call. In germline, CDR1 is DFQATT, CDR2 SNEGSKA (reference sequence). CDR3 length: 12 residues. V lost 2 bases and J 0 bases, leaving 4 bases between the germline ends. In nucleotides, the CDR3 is TGCAGTGCTAGACGACTGAACACTGAAGCTTTCCTT. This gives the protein CSARRLNTEAFL.

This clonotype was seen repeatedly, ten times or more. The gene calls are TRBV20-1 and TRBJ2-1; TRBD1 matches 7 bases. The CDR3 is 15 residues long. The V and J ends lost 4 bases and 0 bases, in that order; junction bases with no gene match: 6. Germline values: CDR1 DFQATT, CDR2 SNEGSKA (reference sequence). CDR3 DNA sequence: TGCAGTGCTAACACCGGGACAGACTCCTACAATGAGCAGTTCTTC. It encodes CSANTGTDSYNEQFF.

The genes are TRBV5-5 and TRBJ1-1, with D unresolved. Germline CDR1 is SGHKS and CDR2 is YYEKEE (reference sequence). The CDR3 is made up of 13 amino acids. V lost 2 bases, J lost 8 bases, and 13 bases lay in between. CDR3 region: CASSFLGTREAFF. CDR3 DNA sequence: TGTGCCAGCAGCTTCCTTGGAACCAGAGAAGCTTTCTTT.

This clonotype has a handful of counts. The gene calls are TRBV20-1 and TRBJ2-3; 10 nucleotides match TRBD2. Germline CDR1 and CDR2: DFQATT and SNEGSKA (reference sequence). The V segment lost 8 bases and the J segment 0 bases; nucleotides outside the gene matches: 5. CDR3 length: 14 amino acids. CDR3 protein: CSSLAGGSTDTQYF. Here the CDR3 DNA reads TGCAGTTCCTTAGCGGGGGGTAGCACAGATACGCAGTATTTT.

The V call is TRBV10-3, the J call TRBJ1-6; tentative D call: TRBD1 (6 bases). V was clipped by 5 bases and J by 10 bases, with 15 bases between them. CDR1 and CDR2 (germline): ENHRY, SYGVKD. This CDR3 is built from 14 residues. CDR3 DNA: TGTGCCATCAGTAATGAGGGGGTAGAATCACCCCTCCACTTT. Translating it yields CAISNEGVESPLHF.

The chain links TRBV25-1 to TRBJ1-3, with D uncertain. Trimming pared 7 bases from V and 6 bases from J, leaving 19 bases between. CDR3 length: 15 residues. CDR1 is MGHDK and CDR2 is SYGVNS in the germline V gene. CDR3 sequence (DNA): TGTGCCAGCAAAGGCAAGGAGGGCTTCGCAAACACCATATATTTT. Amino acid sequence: CASKGKEGFANTIYF. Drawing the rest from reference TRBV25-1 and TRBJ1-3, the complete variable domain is EADIYQTPRYLVIGTGKKITLECSQTMGHDKMYWYQQDPGMELHLIHYSYGVNSTEKGDLSSESTVSRIRTEHFPLTLESARPSHTSQYLCASKGKEGFANTIYFGEGSWLTVV.

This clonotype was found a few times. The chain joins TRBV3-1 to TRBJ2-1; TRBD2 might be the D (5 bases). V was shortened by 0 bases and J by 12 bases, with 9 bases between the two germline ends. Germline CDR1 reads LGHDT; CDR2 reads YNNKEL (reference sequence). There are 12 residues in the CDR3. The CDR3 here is CASSQEREGQFF. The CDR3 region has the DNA TGTGCCAGCAGCCAAGAACGAGAGGGGCAGTTCTTC.

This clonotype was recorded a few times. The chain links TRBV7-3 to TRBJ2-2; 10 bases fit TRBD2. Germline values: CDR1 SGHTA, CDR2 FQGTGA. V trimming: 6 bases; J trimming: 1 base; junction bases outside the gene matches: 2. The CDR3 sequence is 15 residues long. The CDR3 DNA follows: TGTGCCAGCAGTCGACTAGCGGGGAACACCGGGGAGCTGTTTTTT. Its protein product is CASSRLAGNTGELFF.